One TCR beta chain is described in this entry. Its target is not known. Germline V gene lookup returns CDR1 MNHNS and CDR2 SASEGT. With 2 bases removed from V and 8 bases from J, the gap between germline ends came to 10 bases. The CDR3 has 13 amino acids. The data originate from a study of T cell responses to AZD1222 COVID-19 vaccine. The study, taken as a whole, reports: Spike as a whole was targeted by vaccine-associated CD4 TCRs, dominant at 160-218 and 743-854. Most donors were white British, females outnumbered males, and clonal diversity was possibly underestimated.

The repertoire was sequenced with immunoSEQ multiplex PCR; TCRdb's copy has only in-frame clones and lacks some. The repertoire holds over 110,000 clones, with about 90% as singletons. This sequence joins TRBV6-1 and TRBJ2-1, with D hard to call. This sequence originates from an adult who received the AZD1222 COVID-19 vaccine. The sequenced sample was peripheral blood, obtained 28 days after the second AZD1222 dose. CDR3 coding DNA: TGTGCCAGCAGTGAACTCCACCAAGATGAGCAGTTCTTC. Translating it yields CASSELHQDEQFF.